Presented here are 22 T cell receptor beta chains from one specimen sequenced in a study of cytomegalovirus exposure and HLA in healthy donors (dated by TCRdb to about 2017). Libraries were built with the immunoSEQ multiplex PCR assay. A mixture of 60 forward primers for TCR Vbeta segments and 13 reverse primers for TCR Jbeta segments was used in the multiplex PCR. In TCRdb, the immuneACCESS table is reduced to in-frame sequences with V and J assigned. These tables do not hold every clone; where another copy was compared, an unresolved V gene accounts for under half, and the others remain unexplained. The sample data list 170,000 or so clones, and about three quarters of these were observed just once. Of the sample, around 5.7% is held by the ten largest clones. Sequences were obtained from PBMCs. The receptors derive from a man aged 35-49 years in good health and CMV-seronegative.

The chain carries TRBV6-1 and TRBJ1-2, with 9 bases matching TRBD1. The CDR3 is 16 residues long. After removal of 3 bases from V and 6 bases from J, the junction contained 11 bases not matched to a gene. CDR1 is MNHNS, CDR2 SASEGT, per germline. The CDR3 region is CASSDPIITGGNGYTF. The CDR3 DNA follows: TGTGCCAGCAGTGACCCGATCATTACAGGGGGCAATGGCTACACCTTC.

Only one count was recorded for this clone. CDR3 amino acids: CASSTGGSNQPQHF. CDR3 coding DNA: TGTGCCAGTAGTACCGGAGGGAGCAATCAGCCCCAGCATTTT. The V call is TRBV19, the J call TRBJ1-5; D is undetermined. Trimming cost V 4 bases and J 1 base, with 8 bases left between them. CDR3 length: 14 residues. Germline-derived CDR1 and CDR2 are LNHDA and SQIVND (reference sequence).

The chain uses TRBV5-1 and TRBJ2-7, with TRBD2 matching over 11 bases. The CDR3 sequence is 16 residues long. Germline assignment: CDR1 SGHRS and CDR2 YFSETQ. The J segment lost 5 bases and the V segment lost 4 bases, leaving 11 bases of the junction unmatched. The CDR3 DNA is TGCGCCAGCAGCCCTCGACTAGCGGGAAATATCCACGAGCAGTACTTC. This codes for CASSPRLAGNIHEQYF.

The V call is TRBV27, the J call TRBJ2-5; 12 bases map to TRBD2. Matching the DNA end better, TRBJ2-7 makes the J call doubtful. Germline assignment: CDR1 MNHEY and CDR2 SMNVEV (reference sequence). The CDR3 consists of 16 residues. The CDR3 DNA reads as TGTGCCAGCAGTTTTTGGTCTAGCGGGAGGGGGGACGAGCAGTACTTC. This gives the protein CASSFWSSGRGDEQYF.

The chain couples TRBV28 to TRBJ1-1; 7 nucleotides align to TRBD1. Germline loops: CDR1 MDHEN, CDR2 SYDVKM. Germline trimming cut 4 bases from V and 2 bases from J; bases unmatched to any gene: 7. The CDR3 spans 15 residues. DNA for the CDR3: TGTGCCAGCAGTTCTACAGGGGTGGGTAACACTGAAGCTTTCTTT. This encodes CASSSTGVGNTEAFF.

The CDR3 bases are TGTGCCAGCTCATCACTGACTAGCGCAGATACGCAGTATTTT. Protein sequence: CASSSLTSADTQYF. V and J are TRBV18 and TRBJ2-3, with 8 bases lining up with TRBD2. The V gene's germline CDR1 is KGHSH and CDR2 LQKENI. The CDR3 contains 14 residues. Trimming removed 5 bases from V and 4 bases from J; junction bases left unmatched: 5.

This CDR3 is CASSLGDRGRETQYF. As DNA, the CDR3 is TGTGCCAGCAGCCTTGGGGACAGGGGGAGAGAGACCCAGTACTTC. V is TRBV9 and J is TRBJ2-5; 11 positions match TRBD1. This CDR3 has 15 amino acids. The junction had 6 bases not matched to a gene; V was cut back by 4 bases and J by 4 bases. From germline, CDR1 is SGDLS and CDR2 YYNGEE.

The rearrangement joins TRBV5-8 to TRBJ2-2; D might be TRBD1 (5 bases). The CDR3 has 15 amino acids. Trimming pared 1 base from V and 3 bases from J, leaving 10 bases between. Germline V CDR1 and CDR2: SGHTS, YDEGEE. CDR3 in amino acids: CASSLQQAYTGELFF. CDR3 DNA: TGTGCCAGCAGCTTGCAACAGGCGTACACCGGGGAGCTGTTTTTT.

The chain recombines TRBV7-9 with TRBJ2-5, with D perhaps matching TRBD2 (5 bases). The CDR3 sequence is 14 residues long. Trimming left V 7 bases short and J 4 bases short, with 16 bases between. The germline CDR1 and CDR2 sequences are SEHNR and FQNEAQ (reference sequence). CDR3 bases: TGTGCCAGCACGCCGAGGGCTTCGGTAGAGACCCAGTACTTC. Translated, it gives CASTPRASVETQYF.

This chain links TRBV1 with TRBJ1-2; the D segment call TRBD1 is taken from the table without a DNA check. TRBV1 is a recognized pseudogene. The CDR3 length is 13 residues. CDR3 residues: CTSSQTGGNGYTF. CDR3 DNA: TGCACCAGCAGCCAAACAGGGGGCAATGGCTACACCTTC.

V gene TRBV20-1 combines with J gene TRBJ1-2; tentative D call: TRBD1 (5 bases). Trimming stripped 1 base from V and 11 bases from J, with 11 bases between. CDR3 length: 11 amino acids. Germline CDR1 and CDR2: DFQATT and SNEGSKA (reference sequence). The CDR3, as DNA: TGCAGTGCTAGAGTCAAACAGGAGTACACCTTC. This gives the protein CSARVKQEYTF.

This chain joins TRBV7-3 and TRBJ2-7; 9 bases align to TRBD1. There are 14 residues in the CDR3. V dropped 3 bases and J dropped 4; count of bases not matched to a gene: 4. Germline lookup yields CDR1 SGHTA and CDR2 FQGTGA. The CDR3 region is CASSLDRGTYEQYF. The CDR3 nucleotides are TGTGCCAGCAGCTTGGACAGGGGTACATACGAGCAGTACTTC.

CDR3 loop: CASSLTGGASSGQPQHF. CDR3 nucleotides: TGTGCCAGCAGCCTGACAGGGGGCGCCTCCTCGGGTCAGCCCCAGCATTTT. V is TRBV11-2 and J is TRBJ1-5; 10 bases are shared with TRBD1. The CDR3 runs 17 residues. V shed 5 bases and J 6 bases; nucleotides not matched to a gene: 13. In germline, CDR1 is SGHAT, CDR2 FQNNGV.

The V call is TRBV27, the J call TRBJ2-2; D unclear. This CDR3 has 16 residues. CDR1 and CDR2 from the germline V gene are MNHEY and SMNVEV (reference sequence). Trimming shortened V by 5 bases and J by 1 base, and 14 bases separated the two germline ends. CDR3 DNA: TGTGCCAGCAGTGCCCCGTTGACAAGGAACACCGGGGAGCTGTTTTTT. It translates to CASSAPLTRNTGELFF.

This rearrangement joins TRBV4-3 to TRBJ1-2; D perhaps matches TRBD1 (5 bases). The CDR3 length is 15 residues. Per the germline V gene, CDR1 is LGHNA and CDR2 is YSLEER. Trimming stripped 0 bases from V and 2 bases from J, with 10 bases between. CDR3 nucleotides: TGCGCCAGCAGCCAAGATCCGGGGGTGAACTATGGCTACACCTTC. As protein: CASSQDPGVNYGYTF.

V gene TRBV28 combines with J gene TRBJ1-5, with D maybe TRBD1 (5 bases). The CDR3 is 16 residues long. Trimming cost V 5 bases and J 1 base, with 15 bases left between them. CDR1 and CDR2 from the germline V gene are MDHEN and SYDVKM. This CDR3 is CASSPVAGLSNQPQHF. In DNA form, the CDR3 reads TGTGCCAGCAGTCCCGTCGCGGGGCTGAGCAATCAGCCCCAGCATTTT.

J is TRBJ2-1 and V is TRBV29-1, with D unclear. V lost 0 bases and J lost 10, with 7 bases in between. This CDR3 contains 11 residues. Germline V gives CDR1 SQVTM, CDR2 ANQGSEA. The CDR3 bases are TGCAGCGTTGAAGAGGAGTGGGAGCAGTTCTTC. Its translation is CSVEEEWEQFF.

This chain links TRBV2 with TRBJ2-5; D possibly corresponds to TRBD1 (5 bases). Trimming removed 6 bases from V and 0 bases from J, with 11 bases in between. Germline V gives CDR1 SNHLY, CDR2 FYNNEI. This CDR3 is 14 amino acids long. The CDR3 DNA follows: TGTGCCAGCAGCGCTGACAGTGACCAAGAGACCCAGTACTTC. Translated, it gives CASSADSDQETQYF.

The genes are TRBV2 and TRBJ2-2, with D possibly TRBD1 on 5 matching bases. Deletions cut 5 bases from V and 0 bases from J, with 10 bases between. Germline V gene data show CDR1 as SNHLY and CDR2 as FYNNEI. The CDR3 consists of 15 residues. CDR3 nucleotides: TGTGCCAGCAGTAGGACACTCTCGAACACCGGGGAGCTGTTTTTT. Amino acids: CASSRTLSNTGELFF.

The rearrangement links TRBV27 to TRBJ1-4; 10 bases fit TRBD1. The germline CDR1 and CDR2 sequences are MNHEY and SMNVEV (reference sequence). The CDR3 is made up of 15 amino acids. V lost 7 bases to trimming and J lost 3 bases; unmatched junction nucleotides: 5. Here the CDR3 DNA reads TGTGCCAGCAAAAGACAGGGGGCGGCTAATGAAAAACTGTTTTTT. Protein sequence: CASKRQGAANEKLFF.

The J gene is TRBJ2-7, the V gene TRBV25-1, with a possible D match to TRBD2 (5 bases). Germline V gives CDR1 MGHDK, CDR2 SYGVNS. V shed 3 bases and J shed 7 bases, with 19 bases lying between them. The CDR3 runs to 15 residues. The CDR3 DNA reads TGTGCCAGCAGTGAGGTCGCCGAGGGAACGAGGGAGCAGTACTTC. The encoded protein is CASSEVAEGTREQYF.

This sequence joins TRBV27 and TRBJ1-2, with TRBD1 matching 7 bases. The CDR3 is 16 residues long. Germline V lookup: CDR1 MNHEY, CDR2 SMNVEV (reference sequence). V dropped 4 bases and J dropped 0; count of bases not matched to a gene: 8. Here the CDR3 reads CASSSPGQFANYGYTF. In nucleotides, the CDR3 is TGTGCCAGCAGTTCGCCGGGACAGTTCGCTAACTATGGCTACACCTTC.